These 29 T cell receptor beta chains originate from one sample sequenced in a study of T cell responses to AZD1222 COVID-19 vaccine. Profiled with immunoSEQ multiplex PCR; TCRdb holds only in-frame clones, not every one. The sample lists 90,000 to 120,000 clones, over 85% occurring once. The specimen comprised peripheral blood, sampled on day 0 of AZD1222 vaccination. These TCRs come from an adult in good health.

V gene TRBV13 combines with J gene TRBJ2-5; D gene uncertain. Germline V gives CDR1 PRHDT, CDR2 FYEKMQ (reference sequence). Trimming left V 3 bases short and J 4 bases short, with 9 bases between. The CDR3 has 13 residues. DNA for the CDR3: TGTGCCAGCAGCTTTGGGTTTGGAGAGACCCAGTACTTC. Protein: CASSFGFGETQYF.

The chain has TRBV2 and TRBJ2-3; the D gene is possibly TRBD1 (5 bases). The CDR3 runs 13 residues. Trimming took off 6 bases at V and 6 bases at J, with 13 bases between the two ends. Germline CDR1 SNHLY, CDR2 FYNNEI. For the CDR3, the DNA is TGTGCCAGCAGGGACACGGTTGCTGATACGCAGTATTTT. It translates to CASRDTVADTQYF.

The CDR3 region is CASSEVLGGELFF. Here the CDR3 DNA reads TGTGCCAGCAGTGAAGTTCTTGGCGGGGAGCTGTTTTTT. The chain links TRBV2 to TRBJ2-2; D uncertain. Trimming stripped 1 base from V and 7 bases from J, with 7 bases between. Germline CDR1 SNHLY, CDR2 FYNNEI. The CDR3 covers 13 residues. The full variable domain, with the rest looked up from reference TRBV2 and TRBJ2-2, is EPEVTQTPSHQVTQMGQEVILRCVPISNHLYFYWYRQILGQKVEFLVSFYNNEISEKSEIFDDQFSVERPDGSNFTLKIRSTKLEDSAMYFCASSEVLGGELFFGEGSRLTVL.

The gene calls are TRBV19 and TRBJ2-7, with TRBD2 identical over 10 bases. There are 14 residues in the CDR3. The germline V gene encodes CDR1 LNHDA and CDR2 SQIVND (reference sequence). The J segment lost 6 bases and the V segment lost 3 bases, leaving 5 bases of the junction unmatched. CDR3 in DNA: TGTGCCAGTAGTATCACTAGCGGGACCCTCGAGCAGTACTTC. Translating it yields CASSITSGTLEQYF.

The rearrangement uses TRBV5-4 and TRBJ1-5; 9 bases are shared with TRBD1. The V and J ends lost 0 bases and 3 bases, in that order; junction bases with no gene match: 4. The germline CDR1 and CDR2 sequences are SGHNT and YYREEE (reference sequence). This CDR3 spans 16 amino acids. In nucleotides, the CDR3 is TGTGCCAGCAGCTTGGGAGGGACAGGGACCAATCAGCCCCAGCATTTT. This sequence encodes CASSLGGTGTNQPQHF.

Here the CDR3 DNA reads TGTGCCAGCAGTTTATATACTAGCGGGGGATCTTACAATGAGCAGTTCTTC. It is translated as CASSLYTSGGSYNEQFF. J is TRBJ2-1 and V is TRBV28, with 11 bases matching TRBD2. Germline V gene sequence: CDR1 MDHEN, CDR2 SYDVKM. Trimming took 1 base from V and 4 from J; bases not matched to a gene: 6. The CDR3 length is 17 residues.

The chain has TRBV3-1 (or the pseudogene TRBV3-2) and TRBJ2-2, with 7 bases identical to TRBD1. With V trimmed by 0 bases and J by 1 base, 2 bases remained unmatched. CDR1 and CDR2 (germline): LGHDT, YNNKEL (reference sequence). CDR3 size: 16 residues. In DNA, the CDR3 is TGTGCCAGCAGCCAAGAACGACAGGGGAACACCGGGGAGCTGTTTTTT. This sequence encodes CASSQERQGNTGELFF.

The chain combines TRBV2 with TRBJ1-2; possibly TRBD1 for D (5 bases). CDR1 is SNHLY and CDR2 is FYNNEI in the germline V gene. The CDR3 runs 14 residues. V gave up 6 bases and J gave up 0 bases, with 11 bases separating them. For the CDR3, the DNA is TGTGCCAGCAGCCTGGGGCTTGCTAACTATGGCTACACCTTC. Translating gives CASSLGLANYGYTF.

The chain carries TRBV18 and TRBJ2-5, with D possibly matching TRBD1 (6 bases). CDR1 and CDR2 (germline): KGHSH, LQKENI. The CDR3 length is 15 residues. Trimming removed 0 bases at V and 2 bases at J, with 10 bases between. The chain's CDR3 is CASSPPGTPQETQYF. In nucleotides, the CDR3 is TGTGCCAGCTCACCACCCGGGACACCTCAAGAGACCCAGTACTTC. Full variable domain (remainder filled in from reference TRBV18 and TRBJ2-5): NAGVMQNPRHLVRRRGQEARLRCSPMKGHSHVYWYRQLPEEGLKFMVYLQKENIIDESGMPKERFSAEFPKEGPSILRIQQVVRGDSAAYFCASSPPGTPQETQYFGPGTRLLVL.

This CDR3 reads CASSDLEGVGNQPQHF. For the CDR3, the DNA is TGTGCCAGCAGTGACCTGGAGGGCGTAGGCAATCAGCCCCAGCATTTT. J is TRBJ1-5 and V is TRBV6-1; no clear D. The CDR3 is made up of 16 amino acids. Trimming took off 3 bases at V and 2 bases at J, with 14 bases between the two ends. CDR1 and CDR2 from the germline V gene are MNHNS and SASEGT.

This rearrangement joins TRBV25-1 to TRBJ1-3; D ambiguous. CDR1 and CDR2 from the germline V gene are MGHDK and SYGVNS. The V end lost 4 bases, the J end lost 4 bases, and 11 bases lay between the germline ends. CDR3 length: 14 residues. The CDR3 nucleotides are TGTGCCAGCAGTGTGGGAGGGCCCGGAAACACCATATATTTT. Its protein product is CASSVGGPGNTIYF.

The chain is built from TRBV10-3 and TRBJ1-3; D possibly corresponds to TRBD1 (5 bases). V lost 5 bases and J lost 0, with 11 bases in between. The CDR3 loop spans 15 amino acids. Germline-derived CDR1 and CDR2 are ENHRY and SYGVKD. The CDR3 reads CAISLGVNSGNTIYF. The CDR3 region has the DNA TGTGCCATCAGTTTAGGGGTTAACTCTGGAAACACCATATATTTT.

The table lists this clone with a count of one. The V gene is TRBV4-1, the J gene TRBJ1-1; D not certain. Trimming left V 6 bases short and J 0 bases short, with 11 bases between. From germline, CDR1 is MGHRA and CDR2 YSYEKL. The CDR3 loop spans 14 amino acids. The CDR3 loop is CASSLDKMNTEAFF. For the CDR3, the DNA is TGCGCCAGCAGTCTAGACAAGATGAACACTGAAGCTTTCTTT.

The V and J genes are TRBV6-1 and TRBJ1-2; D gene uncertain. Germline lookup yields CDR1 MNHNS and CDR2 SASEGT. Trimming removed 3 bases at V and 5 bases at J, with 13 bases between. CDR3 size: 14 residues. CDR3 amino acids: CASSDRARSYGYTF. CDR3 DNA: TGTGCCAGCAGTGATCGGGCGCGGTCATATGGCTACACCTTC.

V usage is TRBV7-2 and J usage is TRBJ2-7; D may correspond to TRBD1 or TRBD2 (5 bases each). The CDR3 extends over 14 amino acids. Germline assignment: CDR1 SGHTA and CDR2 FQGNSA. V dropped 5 bases and J dropped 2 bases, with 13 bases sitting between them. The CDR3 is CASSPGRDPYEQYF. The CDR3 bases are TGTGCCAGCAGCCCCGGCAGGGACCCCTACGAGCAGTACTTC. The full variable domain, its missing parts supplied by reference TRBV7-2 and TRBJ2-7, is GAGVSQSPSNKVTEKGKDVELRCDPISGHTALYWYRQSLGQGLEFLIYFQGNSAPDKSGLPSDRFSAERTGGSVSTLTIQRTQQEDSAVYLCASSPGRDPYEQYFGPGTRLTVT.

This chain links TRBV7-9 with TRBJ2-7; D unresolved. CDR1 and CDR2 (germline): SEHNR, FQNEAQ (reference sequence). The ends were cut back, 3 bases at V and 6 bases at J, with 12 bases in the middle. The CDR3 totals 13 residues. The DNA of the CDR3 is TGTGCCAGCAGCTTTATCGACGACGCCGAGCAGTACTTC. This sequence encodes CASSFIDDAEQYF.

V usage is TRBV5-1 and J usage is TRBJ2-2; D may be TRBD1 (5 bases). This CDR3 region has 16 residues. V was trimmed by 4 bases and J by 5 bases, leaving 18 bases between them. CDR1 SGHRS and CDR2 YFSETQ come from the germline V gene. CDR3 protein: CASSPEVAPGTGELFF. CDR3 nucleotides: TGCGCCAGCAGCCCTGAGGTAGCCCCAGGGACCGGGGAGCTGTTTTTT.

The chain couples TRBV12-3 or TRBV12-4 to TRBJ2-7; D is unclear. This CDR3 region has 13 residues. V lost 3 bases, J lost 5 bases, and 11 bases lay in between. For the CDR3, the DNA is TGTGCCAGCAGTTTCCTCTATCCAGACGAGCAGTACTTC. Its protein product is CASSFLYPDEQYF.

The chain has TRBV15 and TRBJ1-5; weak D call: TRBD1 (5 bases). CDR3 size: 14 residues. The ends were cut back, 6 bases at V and 4 bases at J, with 13 bases in the middle. Germline V gene lookup returns CDR1 LNHNV and CDR2 YYDKDF (reference sequence). CDR3 sequence (DNA): TGTGCCACCAGAGACAGCATCGGAAATCAGCCCCAGCATTTT. It specifies CATRDSIGNQPQHF. Full variable domain (remainder filled in from reference TRBV15 and TRBJ1-5): DAMVIQNPRYQVTQFGKPVTLSCSQTLNHNVMYWYQQKSSQAPKLLFHYYDKDFNNEADTPDNFQSRRPNTSFCFLDIRSPGLGDTAMYLCATRDSIGNQPQHFGDGTRLSIL.

The rearrangement joins TRBV6-5 to TRBJ1-3; D perhaps matches TRBD1 (6 bases). CDR3 length: 16 residues. V lost 4 bases to trimming and J lost 0 bases, with 13 bases between them. Per germline, CDR1 MNHEY and CDR2 SVGAGI. The CDR3, as DNA: TGTGCCAGCAGTTCTGTAGGACAGTACTCTGGAAACACCATATATTTT. Its protein product is CASSSVGQYSGNTIYF.

The J gene is TRBJ1-1, the V gene TRBV3-1 (or the pseudogene TRBV3-2); no reliable D call. This CDR3 contains 14 residues. The germline gives CDR1 LGHDT, CDR2 YNNKEL (reference sequence). V lost 0 bases and J 5 bases, leaving 10 bases between the germline ends. In DNA form, the CDR3 reads TGTGCCAGCAGCCAAGAATTGCGGATTACTGAAGCTTTCTTT. It translates to CASSQELRITEAFF.

The chain joins TRBV27 to TRBJ1-5, with 11 bases matching TRBD1. After removal of 3 bases from V and 6 bases from J, the junction contained 4 bases not matched to a gene. The germline V gene has CDR1 MNHEY and CDR2 SMNVEV (reference sequence). The CDR3 contains 15 residues. CDR3 residues: CASSLGQGGGQPQHF. The CDR3 nucleotides read TGTGCCAGCAGTTTGGGACAGGGGGGGGGTCAGCCCCAGCATTTT.

V usage is TRBV12-5 and J usage is TRBJ1-1, with a tentative D call TRBD1 (5 bases). V shed 0 bases and J shed 6 bases, with 17 bases lying between them. Germline CDR1 is LGHNT and CDR2 is FRNRAP. The CDR3 runs 16 residues. CDR3 in amino acids: CASGLVLEGRGSEAFF. CDR3 DNA sequence: TGTGCTAGTGGTTTGGTACTAGAGGGACGAGGATCTGAAGCTTTCTTT.

V usage is TRBV2 and J usage is TRBJ2-1, with a tentative D call TRBD2 (5 bases). V shed 7 bases and J shed 5 bases, with 15 bases lying between them. Germline values: CDR1 SNHLY, CDR2 FYNNEI. The CDR3 length is 14 residues. DNA of the CDR3: TGTGCCAGCAAGCCCGGGTTAGCGAACAATGAGCAGTTCTTC. It specifies CASKPGLANNEQFF.

This clone has just one count. The V call is TRBV3-1 (or the pseudogene TRBV3-2), the J call TRBJ2-7; D unresolved. This CDR3 spans 14 amino acids. Trimming pared 1 base from V and 1 base from J, leaving 8 bases between. The germline V gene encodes CDR1 LGHDT and CDR2 YNNKEL (reference sequence). CDR3 in DNA: TGTGCCAGCAGCCAAGTAGGAGTATCCTACGAGCAGTACTTC. Its protein product is CASSQVGVSYEQYF.

The chain links TRBV25-1 to TRBJ1-3; the D is unclear. Trimming took off 5 bases at V and 7 bases at J, with 6 bases between the two ends. The CDR3 consists of 11 residues. The germline CDR1 and CDR2 sequences are MGHDK and SYGVNS. The DNA of the CDR3 is TGTGCCAGCAGTCTTCGGAACACCATATATTTT. It is translated as CASSLRNTIYF.

The chain uses TRBV9 and TRBJ2-7; 7 bases are a match to TRBD1. This CDR3 spans 14 amino acids. Trimming took 4 bases from V and 3 from J; bases not matched to a gene: 7. Per germline, CDR1 SGDLS and CDR2 YYNGEE. CDR3 loop: CASSPGTVYYEQYF. The CDR3 DNA is TGTGCCAGCAGCCCCGGGACAGTATACTACGAGCAGTACTTC.

The gene calls are TRBV30 and TRBJ2-7; 10 nucleotides align to TRBD2. The CDR3 has 12 amino acids. J was trimmed by 11 bases and V by 5 bases; bases with no gene match: 9. Germline values: CDR1 GTSNPN, CDR2 SVGIG (reference sequence). Written as DNA, the CDR3 is TGTGCCTGGGATCTAGCGGGAGTATCTAAGTACTTC. This sequence encodes CAWDLAGVSKYF.

About this clone: Different DNA sequences within this sample yield the same CDR3. The V call is TRBV5-1, the J call TRBJ2-1; 7 bases agree with TRBD2. The CDR3 loop spans 15 amino acids. Germline CDR1 is SGHRS and CDR2 is YFSETQ. After removal of 4 bases from V and 0 bases from J, the junction contained 4 bases not matched to a gene. CDR3 sequence: CASSPGGSSYNEQFF. DNA of the CDR3: TGCGCCAGCAGCCCGGGCGGGAGCTCCTACAATGAGCAGTTCTTC.